These 30 T cell receptor beta chains share one sample of origin, sequenced in a study of T cells in Graves' hyperthyroidism and ophthalmopathy. Amplified TCR beta CDR3 regions derived from RNA transcripts. First-round RT-PCR of the TCR CDR3 relied on the HTBI primer set. Each CDR3 protein gets one entry after TCRdb re-called the multiplex PCR reads with MiXCR. The data contain fewer than 400,000 distinct CDR3 sequences, 20% to 25% of them singletons. Input material: blood. These receptors were obtained from a man aged 45 to 65 with Graves' hyperthyroidism.

The table lists this clonotype with a few counts. The V gene is TRBV27, the J gene TRBJ2-3; 8 nucleotides agree with TRBD2. The CDR3 is 15 residues long. Unmatched junction bases numbered 10, after V lost 11 bases and J lost 0 bases. Looked up from germline, CDR1 is MNHEY and CDR2 is SMNVEV (reference sequence). The CDR3 nucleotides read TGTGCCTGCCACCCGGCGGGAGGAAGCACAGATACGCAGTATTTT. Protein product: CACHPAGGSTDTQYF.

This clonotype was observed a few times. J is TRBJ2-5 and V is TRBV28; no clear D. The CDR3 covers 16 residues. With 5 bases removed from V and 5 bases from J, the gap between germline ends came to 21 bases. Germline V CDR1 and CDR2: MDHEN, SYDVKM. The CDR3 region has the DNA TGTGCCAGCAGTCCCCCCAACGCGTTCGGCTTGGAGACCCAGTACTTC. Protein product: CASSPPNAFGLETQYF.

This clonotype has ten or more counts. This chain uses TRBV29-1 with TRBJ1-1; D ambiguous. From germline, CDR1 is SQVTM and CDR2 ANQGSEA. The length of the CDR3 is 13 residues. Deletions cut 6 bases from V and 3 bases from J, with 14 bases between. CDR3 bases: TGCAGCGTCCCGAGGTATGGGTACACTGAAGCTTTCTTT. It codes for CSVPRYGYTEAFF.

This clonotype has more than one count but fewer than ten. The chain uses TRBV20-1 and TRBJ1-1; D call uncertain. Germline V gene lookup returns CDR1 DFQATT and CDR2 SNEGSKA (reference sequence). V was cut by 6 bases and J by 1 base, with 15 bases left in between. The CDR3 runs 14 residues. The CDR3 DNA is TGCAGTGCCGCCTTAGCAGCGCGGAACACTGAAGCTTTCTTT. Amino acid sequence: CSAALAARNTEAFF.

A few counts support this clonotype. The V call is TRBV6-1, the J call TRBJ1-1; 9 bases match TRBD1. Germline CDR1 and CDR2: MNHNS and SASEGT. This CDR3 comprises 15 residues. With 4 bases clipped from V and 4 bases from J, the junction kept 7 bases outside the gene matches. This CDR3 reads CASSVQGAIPTEAFF. The CDR3 coding sequence is TGTGCCAGCAGTGTACAGGGGGCGATCCCCACTGAAGCTTTCTTT.

There are a few counts of this clonotype. The chain employs TRBV27 and TRBJ1-2, with D unclear. Germline V gene lookup returns CDR1 MNHEY and CDR2 SMNVEV (reference sequence). V gave up 6 bases and J gave up 0 bases, with 11 bases separating them. The CDR3 is 14 residues long. CDR3 sequence reads: CASRTEGANYGYTF. The DNA of the CDR3 is TGTGCCAGCAGGACTGAAGGAGCTAACTATGGCTACACCTTC.

This clonotype was counted a few times. The chain couples TRBV20-1 to TRBJ1-5; possible D gene TRBD1, 5 bases. The CDR3 has 13 amino acids. Germline loops: CDR1 DFQATT, CDR2 SNEGSKA (reference sequence). Trimming stripped 1 base from V and 15 bases from J, with 19 bases between. The CDR3 is CSARVQTGTSWHF. The CDR3 region has the DNA TGCAGTGCTAGAGTCCAAACCGGGACTAGCTGGCATTTT.

This clonotype has a count of ten or more. V gene TRBV18 combines with J gene TRBJ2-5, with 7 bases lining up with TRBD2. This CDR3 has 17 residues. Germline assignment: CDR1 KGHSH and CDR2 LQKENI. V trimming: 0 bases; J trimming: 4 bases; junction bases outside the gene matches: 11. The CDR3 nucleotides are TGTGCCAGCTCACCACCGCGATTGCGGGAGATTTTAGAGACCCAGTACTTC. Protein sequence: CASSPPRLREILETQYF.

The J gene is TRBJ2-4, the V gene TRBV3-1; D gene unclear. V lost 4 bases, J lost 8 bases, and 9 bases lay in between. The CDR3 totals 12 residues. Germline CDR1 reads LGHDT; CDR2 reads YNNKEL (reference sequence). The CDR3 is CASSPLGDIQYF. CDR3 DNA sequence: TGTGCCAGCAGCCCCCTTGGGGACATTCAGTACTTC.

The chain's CDR3 is CASNLQGQPQHF. The CDR3 bases are TGTGCCAGCAACCTACAGGGTCAGCCCCAGCATTTT. This rearrangement joins TRBV3-1 to TRBJ1-5, with D possibly TRBD1 on 6 matching bases. The V and J ends lost 7 bases and 6 bases respectively, with 10 bases between them. The CDR3 spans 12 residues. Germline V lookup: CDR1 LGHDT, CDR2 YNNKEL (reference sequence).

This chain links TRBV24-1 with TRBJ2-5; 7 nucleotides align to TRBD2. Germline V gene lookup returns CDR1 KGHDR and CDR2 SFDVKD. There are 14 residues in the CDR3. With V trimmed by 6 bases and J by 5 bases, 8 bases remained unmatched. In nucleotides, the CDR3 is TGTGCCACCAGTAATTGGGGGGGGACGGAGACCCAGTACTTC. Protein: CATSNWGGTETQYF.

There are many counts of this clonotype. V gene TRBV7-7 combines with J gene TRBJ2-1; 10 bases are a match to TRBD2. The CDR3 loop spans 16 amino acids. CDR1 SSHAT and CDR2 FNYEAQ come from the germline V gene (reference sequence). V lost 3 bases and J lost 7; bases outside the gene matches: 9. CDR3 DNA sequence: TGTGCCAGCAGCTTTTCTTCTAGCGGGAGTCGGAATGAGCAGTTCTTC. Translated: CASSFSSSGSRNEQFF.

The CDR3 DNA follows: TGTGCCAGTAGGGGTACAGGGGGCGCGGACTATGGCTACACCTTC. Its protein product is CASRGTGGADYGYTF. V gene TRBV19 combines with J gene TRBJ1-2, with 9 bases lining up with TRBD1. V gave up 6 bases and J gave up 3 bases; unmatched junction bases: 8. Looked up from germline, CDR1 is LNHDA and CDR2 is SQIVND (reference sequence). This CDR3 is 15 amino acids long.

The J gene is TRBJ2-7, the V gene TRBV29-1; 14 bases map to TRBD2. The CDR3 is 16 amino acids. The trim removed 1 base at V and 6 bases at J, leaving 8 bases unmatched. Germline V CDR1 and CDR2: SQVTM, ANQGSEA. As DNA, the CDR3 is TGCAGCGTTGAAGGACTAGCGGGAGGGCCAAGGGGCGAGCAGTACTTC. Its protein product is CSVEGLAGGPRGEQYF.

This clonotype was found a few times. The V and J genes are TRBV27 and TRBJ2-7; perhaps D is TRBD1 or TRBD2 (5 bases each). V was clipped by 3 bases and J by 1 base, with 10 bases between them. Per the germline V gene, CDR1 is MNHEY and CDR2 is SMNVEV (reference sequence). The CDR3 spans 14 residues. The DNA for the CDR3 is TGTGCCAGCAGTTTTCTGGGGGATTCCTACGAGCAGTACTTC. Translating it yields CASSFLGDSYEQYF.

A few counts support this clonotype. The chain employs TRBV6-1 and TRBJ2-2; TRBD2 aligns across 11 bases. CDR1 is MNHNS, CDR2 SASEGT, per germline. This CDR3 is 15 amino acids long. Germline trimming cut 8 bases from V and 6 bases from J; bases unmatched to any gene: 8. Here the CDR3 DNA reads TGTGCCAGCGGGGATAGCGGGAGGGCACCCGGGGAGCTGTTTTTT. Translation gives CASGDSGRAPGELFF.

This clonotype was detected only a few times. V is TRBV12-3 or TRBV12-4 and J is TRBJ2-7; the D gene is possibly TRBD2 (6 bases). V lost 4 bases to trimming and J lost 2 bases, with 21 bases between them. The CDR3 runs to 17 residues. The CDR3 here is CASSYLLGGSRPYEQYF. The CDR3 DNA reads as TGTGCCAGCAGTTACCTCTTGGGGGGTAGCCGACCCTACGAGCAGTACTTC.

The sample holds one count of this clonotype. The rearrangement uses TRBV30 and TRBJ1-5, with D possibly being TRBD1 (5 bases). The J call may be mistaken, given a closer DNA end match to TRBJ2-3. This CDR3 has 14 amino acids. The germline V gene encodes CDR1 GTSNPN and CDR2 SVGIG (reference sequence). The CDR3 DNA follows: TGTGCCTGGAAAGAAGGGGCCAGCAATCAGCCCCAGTATTTT. Translation gives CAWKEGASNQPQYF.

The chain combines TRBV12-5 with TRBJ2-1; 11 nucleotides align to TRBD1. CDR3 size: 15 residues. Trimming took 2 bases from V and 9 from J; bases not matched to a gene: 6. Looked up from germline, CDR1 is LGHNT and CDR2 is FRNRAP. The CDR3 sequence: CASGLNGQGAVEQFF. CDR3 nucleotide sequence: TGTGCTAGTGGTTTGAACGGACAGGGGGCGGTTGAGCAGTTCTTC.

This clonotype was counted many times. This chain joins TRBV27 and TRBJ2-1; 11 bases line up with TRBD1. CDR1 is MNHEY and CDR2 is SMNVEV in the germline V gene (reference sequence). The CDR3 is 14 residues long. The junction had 3 bases not matched to a gene; V was cut back by 2 bases and J by 9 bases. The CDR3: CASSLRTGGSEQFF. The CDR3 nucleotides are TGTGCCAGCAGTTTACGGACAGGGGGCAGTGAGCAGTTCTTC.

This clonotype has a handful of counts. V and J are TRBV2 and TRBJ1-4; tentative D call: TRBD1 (5 bases). CDR3 length: 14 residues. Germline-derived CDR1 and CDR2 are SNHLY and FYNNEI. V was pared by 5 bases and J by 6 bases, with 13 bases between. The CDR3 DNA sequence: TGTGCCAGCAGTTTTACCGGGGCGCATGAAAAACTGTTTTTT. This sequence encodes CASSFTGAHEKLFF.

V usage is TRBV30 and J usage is TRBJ2-5; D tentatively reads TRBD1 or TRBD2 (6 bases each). Looked up from germline, CDR1 is GTSNPN and CDR2 is SVGIG (reference sequence). Trimming removed 2 bases at V and 2 bases at J, with 15 bases between. This CDR3 is 15 amino acids long. CDR3 region: CAWSRGARGQETQYF. The DNA of the CDR3 is TGTGCCTGGAGTAGGGGGGCTAGAGGACAAGAGACCCAGTACTTC.

This clonotype was detected many times. The chain recombines TRBV11-2 with TRBJ2-3; D is ambiguous. V lost 7 bases and J 1 base, leaving 12 bases between the germline ends. From germline, CDR1 is SGHAT and CDR2 FQNNGV. CDR3 length equals 14 residues. The CDR3 protein is CASTTQPRTDTQYF. The CDR3 nucleotides are TGTGCCAGCACAACCCAACCACGCACAGATACGCAGTATTTT.

There are a few counts of this clonotype. The V and J genes are TRBV12-3 or TRBV12-4 and TRBJ2-1; possibly TRBD2 for D (6 bases). V lost 5 bases to trimming and J lost 6 bases, with 11 bases between them. There are 13 residues in the CDR3. The CDR3 sequence is CASSNLAVNEQFF. The DNA for the CDR3 is TGTGCCAGCAGTAATTTAGCGGTCAATGAGCAGTTCTTC.

This clonotype was seen more than once but under ten times. The chain employs TRBV19 and TRBJ2-2; 7 bases agree with TRBD2. Germline lookup yields CDR1 LNHDA and CDR2 SQIVND (reference sequence). V lost 8 bases, J lost 5 bases, and 8 bases stayed unmatched. The length of the CDR3 is 14 residues. The DNA for the CDR3 is TGTGCCAGTCAATATCGGGGGGTTACCGGGGAGCTGTTTTTT. The encoded protein is CASQYRGVTGELFF.

The J gene is TRBJ2-7, the V gene TRBV28, with TRBD2 identical over 10 bases. The V gene's germline CDR1 is MDHEN and CDR2 SYDVKM. V was clipped by 2 bases and J by 7 bases; unmatched bases: 5. CDR3 length equals 14 residues. CDR3 sequence reads: CASSLLAGAEEQYF. CDR3 coding DNA: TGTGCCAGCAGTTTACTAGCGGGAGCTGAAGAGCAGTACTTC.

This clonotype was picked up one time. V and J are TRBV19 and TRBJ2-7; 7 bases align to TRBD1. Germline values: CDR1 LNHDA, CDR2 SQIVND (reference sequence). This CDR3 contains 11 residues. J was trimmed by 5 bases and V by 7 bases; bases with no gene match: 2. The CDR3, as DNA: TGTGCCAGTAAAACAGGGGACGAGCAGTACTTC. This sequence encodes CASKTGDEQYF.

For this clonotype: A much larger clone lies one base from this, so it may be a read error. This sequence joins TRBV2 and TRBJ1-6, with D uncertain. Deletions cut 6 bases from V and 12 bases from J, with 6 bases between. Germline V CDR1 and CDR2: SNHLY, FYNNEI. This CDR3 region has 10 residues. The CDR3 coding sequence is TGTGCCAGCAGCCTTGGACCCCTCCACTTT. This encodes CASSLGPLHF.

This clonotype was found a few times. This sequence joins TRBV12-3 or TRBV12-4 and TRBJ2-3; 14 nucleotides match TRBD2. J lost 5 bases, V lost 5 bases, and 6 bases had no gene match. This CDR3 is built from 16 residues. CDR3 protein: CASSPGLAGVVDTQYF. CDR3 in DNA: TGTGCCAGCAGTCCGGGACTAGCGGGAGTTGTAGATACGCAGTATTTT.

This clonotype was observed at least ten times. V gene TRBV12-3 or TRBV12-4 combines with J gene TRBJ2-2; no clear D. Trimming took off 5 bases at V and 8 bases at J, with 12 bases between the two ends. The CDR3 extends over 13 amino acids. As DNA, the CDR3 is TGTGCCAGCAGTCAAACCCGACTTGGGGAGCTGTTTTTT. Protein: CASSQTRLGELFF.